One and the same sample provided the 32 T cell receptor beta chains below, sequenced in a study of T cells in tumors after PD-1 blockade. TCRdb's table, derived via immunoSEQ multiplex PCR, lists solely in-frame clones and lacks some. This table has around 3,000 clones, about 71% appearing once. This sample's time point: first of two post-therapy site-matched biopsies around 2 months apart. Sequenced material: tumor tissue, taken after anti-PD-1 treatment. These receptors all stem from a human donor with basal cell carcinoma.

V is TRBV5-5 and J is TRBJ2-7; tentatively, D is TRBD2 (6 bases). The CDR3 length is 13 residues. V dropped 0 bases and J dropped 4 bases, with 8 bases sitting between them. CDR1 is SGHKS, CDR2 YYEKEE, per germline (reference sequence). The CDR3 DNA reads TGTGCCAGCAGCTTGGTGGGAGGTTACGAGCAGTACTTC. Translation gives CASSLVGGYEQYF.

The chain recombines TRBV5-4 with TRBJ2-5; 9 nucleotides align to TRBD1. Losses at the gene ends were 3 bases for V and 4 bases for J; bases not matched to a gene: 4. Germline values: CDR1 SGHNT, CDR2 YYREEE (reference sequence). The CDR3 contains 14 residues. CDR3 in DNA: TGTGCCAGCAGCTCCACAGGGGGCAGAGAGACCCAGTACTTC. Translated: CASSSTGGRETQYF.

The CDR3 loop reads CASSLVLGLQETQYF. The CDR3 nucleotides read TGTGCCAGCAGCTTAGTGCTGGGACTCCAAGAGACCCAGTACTTC. The V and J genes are TRBV7-8 and TRBJ2-5, with D maybe TRBD2 (6 bases). The CDR3 runs 15 residues. Germline lookup yields CDR1 SGHVS and CDR2 FQNEAQ. V was clipped by 1 base and J by 1 base, with 10 bases between them.

The chain has TRBV18 and TRBJ2-5; D remains unclear. V was clipped by 2 bases and J by 1 base, with 8 bases between them. There are 14 residues in the CDR3. CDR1 and CDR2 from the germline V gene are KGHSH and LQKENI. CDR3 bases: TGTGCCAGCTCACCAATCGGCAGCCAAGAGACCCAGTACTTC. Its translation: CASSPIGSQETQYF.

The chain is built from TRBV30 and TRBJ2-5; D possibly matches TRBD1 or TRBD2 (5 bases each). From germline, CDR1 is GTSNPN and CDR2 SVGIG (reference sequence). This CDR3 region has 14 residues. V lost 4 bases and J 5 bases, leaving 17 bases between the germline ends. The CDR3 coding sequence is TGTGCCTGGACTATGGGACGATTGGGGGAGACCCAGTACTTC. Its translation: CAWTMGRLGETQYF. The full variable domain, completed using reference TRBV30 and TRBJ2-5, is SQTIHQWPATLVQPVGSPLSLECTVEGTSNPNLYWYRQAAGRGLQLLFYSVGIGQISSEVPQNLSASRPQDRQFILSSKKLLLSDSGFYLCAWTMGRLGETQYFGPGTRLLVL.

This chain uses TRBV15 with TRBJ1-5; 8 bases are a match to TRBD1. Germline V gene data show CDR1 as LNHNV and CDR2 as YYDKDF (reference sequence). The CDR3 has 15 residues. Trimming removed 0 bases from V and 7 bases from J; junction bases left unmatched: 5. In DNA form, the CDR3 reads TGTGCCACCAGCAGAGACAGGGGGCTGGGACAGCCCCAGCATTTT. This sequence encodes CATSRDRGLGQPQHF. The full variable domain, its missing parts supplied by reference TRBV15 and TRBJ1-5, is DAMVIQNPRYQVTQFGKPVTLSCSQTLNHNVMYWYQQKSSQAPKLLFHYYDKDFNNEADTPDNFQSRRPNTSFCFLDIRSPGLGDTAMYLCATSRDRGLGQPQHFGDGTRLSIL.

The V gene is TRBV6-4, the J gene TRBJ2-1; 7 bases map to TRBD1. CDR1 is MRHNA and CDR2 is SNTAGT in the germline V gene. J gave up 4 bases and V 0 bases, and 0 bases lay outside the gene matches. The CDR3 sequence is 14 residues long. CDR3 coding DNA: TGTGCCAGCAGTGACTCGACAGGGTACAATGAGCAGTTCTTC. It encodes CASSDSTGYNEQFF.

The rearrangement links TRBV6-1 to TRBJ1-1; 9 positions match TRBD1. CDR3 length equals 14 residues. J gave up 4 bases and V 4 bases, and 4 bases lay outside the gene matches. Germline V CDR1 and CDR2: MNHNS, SASEGT. The DNA of the CDR3 is TGTGCCAGCAGTGTTGACAGGGGGGTCACTGAAGCTTTCTTT. It is translated as CASSVDRGVTEAFF.

The chain couples TRBV30 to TRBJ2-3; TRBD2 aligns across 7 bases. The CDR3 totals 16 residues. Looked up from germline, CDR1 is GTSNPN and CDR2 is SVGIG (reference sequence). Trimming took 0 bases from V and 5 from J; bases not matched to a gene: 11. The CDR3 nucleotides read TGTGCCTGGAGTGTAGGCGTCCGGGGGGACGAAGATACGCAGTATTTT. Translated: CAWSVGVRGDEDTQYF.

This clone is a singleton in its sample. The chain links TRBV19 to TRBJ1-2, with D possibly being TRBD1 (5 bases). From germline, CDR1 is LNHDA and CDR2 SQIVND (reference sequence). The CDR3 has 14 residues. Trimming removed 4 bases at V and 0 bases at J, with 9 bases between. Here the CDR3 DNA reads TGTGCCAGTAGTAAGGAGACAGCTAACTATGGCTACACCTTC. This codes for CASSKETANYGYTF.

The sample holds a few counts of this clone. The chain has TRBV23-1 and TRBJ2-5, with TRBD2 identical over 11 bases. TRBV23-1 is marked as an open reading frame, function uncertain. V was pared by 3 bases and J by 4 bases, with 13 bases of the junction left unmatched. This CDR3 contains 18 residues. The CDR3 DNA sequence: TGCGCCAGCAGTCACCAGACTAGCGGGACGTCTAGTGTAGAGACCCAGTACTTC. Translation: CASSHQTSGTSSVETQYF.

This clone is judged large (0.1 to 1%). This rearrangement joins TRBV30 to TRBJ2-3, with D tentatively TRBD2 (6 bases). Trimming stripped 0 bases from V and 4 bases from J, with 14 bases between. Germline CDR1 GTSNPN, CDR2 SVGIG (reference sequence). The length of the CDR3 is 15 residues. The CDR3 DNA sequence: TGTGCCTGGAGTGTACCGCGGGGCGGAGCAGATACGCAGTATTTT. It codes for CAWSVPRGGADTQYF. The full variable domain, completed using reference TRBV30 and TRBJ2-3, is SQTIHQWPATLVQPVGSPLSLECTVEGTSNPNLYWYRQAAGRGLQLLFYSVGIGQISSEVPQNLSASRPQDRQFILSSKKLLLSDSGFYLCAWSVPRGGADTQYFGPGTRLTVL.

The V gene is TRBV5-6, the J gene TRBJ2-4; maybe TRBD1 (6 bases). This CDR3 is 16 amino acids long. Trimming cost V 2 bases and J 0 bases, with 12 bases left between them. CDR1 and CDR2 from the germline V gene are SGHDT and YYEEEE. The CDR3 region is CASSFYRDIAKNIQYF. CDR3 bases: TGTGCCAGCAGCTTCTACCGGGACATAGCCAAAAACATTCAGTACTTC.

CDR3 nucleotide sequence: TGCGCCAGCAGGCCGGGACAGCAGAATGAAAAACTGTTTTTT. It is translated as CASRPGQQNEKLFF. The rearrangement uses TRBV5-1 and TRBJ1-4; 7 bases map to TRBD1. Trimming took 5 bases from V and 5 from J; bases not matched to a gene: 6. The CDR3 runs to 14 residues. Germline V lookup: CDR1 SGHRS, CDR2 YFSETQ.

The DNA of the CDR3 is TGTGCCTGGACACAAGGGGACAGACCCTACGAGCAGTACTTC. Its translation is CAWTQGDRPYEQYF. The J gene is TRBJ2-7, the V gene TRBV30; the match to TRBD1 covers 7 bases. The CDR3 spans 14 residues. The V gene end was trimmed by 4 bases and the J gene end by 2 bases; junction bases not matched to a gene: 8. Looked up from germline, CDR1 is GTSNPN and CDR2 is SVGIG (reference sequence). The full variable domain, rest sourced from reference TRBV30 and TRBJ2-7, is SQTIHQWPATLVQPVGSPLSLECTVEGTSNPNLYWYRQAAGRGLQLLFYSVGIGQISSEVPQNLSASRPQDRQFILSSKKLLLSDSGFYLCAWTQGDRPYEQYFGPGTRLTVT.

The chain combines TRBV5-1 with TRBJ2-3, with D hard to call. Germline CDR1 and CDR2: SGHRS and YFSETQ. The CDR3 covers 15 residues. Trimming removed 2 bases at V and 3 bases at J, with 13 bases between. The CDR3 is CASSLGVVVTDTQYF. The DNA of the CDR3 is TGCGCCAGCAGCTTAGGAGTAGTTGTTACAGATACGCAGTATTTT.

The V gene is TRBV5-1, the J gene TRBJ1-1, with 7 bases lining up with TRBD1. CDR3 length: 15 residues. Germline CDR1 SGHRS, CDR2 YFSETQ. The V and J ends lost 2 bases and 0 bases, in that order; junction bases with no gene match: 4. CDR3 amino acids: CASSFLGQLNTEAFF. Here the CDR3 DNA reads TGCGCCAGCAGCTTCCTGGGACAGTTGAACACTGAAGCTTTCTTT.

This clone is large (0.1 to 1%). The chain joins TRBV5-1 to TRBJ2-7, with 7 bases aligning to TRBD2. V lost 4 bases to trimming and J lost 1 base; unmatched junction nucleotides: 8. This CDR3 contains 15 residues. The germline V gene has CDR1 SGHRS and CDR2 YFSETQ. Here the CDR3 reads CASSTGLDLSYEQYF. CDR3 DNA: TGCGCCAGCAGCACTGGACTAGATTTATCCTACGAGCAGTACTTC.

This clone appeared a few times. The chain joins TRBV28 to TRBJ1-5; D is ambiguous. Germline CDR1 MDHEN, CDR2 SYDVKM. V lost 3 bases to trimming and J lost 2 bases, with 11 bases between them. This CDR3 is built from 15 residues. CDR3 sequence: CASSFGSIRNQPQHF. CDR3 nucleotide sequence: TGTGCCAGCAGTTTTGGGTCAATTCGCAATCAGCCCCAGCATTTT.

The chain recombines TRBV14 with TRBJ2-5; 8 bases align to TRBD2. J was trimmed by 4 bases and V by 2 bases; bases with no gene match: 6. The CDR3 has 15 amino acids. In germline, CDR1 is SGHDN, CDR2 FVKESK. The CDR3 coding sequence is TGTGCCAGCAGCCAACCTTCGGGGGGGCGAGAGACCCAGTACTTC. The encoded protein is CASSQPSGGRETQYF.

This chain uses TRBV5-1 with TRBJ1-6; D ambiguous. The ends were cut back, 3 bases at V and 6 bases at J, with 13 bases in the middle. The CDR3 has 15 residues. Germline V gives CDR1 SGHRS, CDR2 YFSETQ. The DNA of the CDR3 is TGCGCCAGCAGCTCAGGTTCCTCGGGTAATTCACCCCTCCACTTT. It codes for CASSSGSSGNSPLHF. The full variable domain, its missing parts supplied by reference TRBV5-1 and TRBJ1-6, is KAGVTQTPRYLIKTRGQQVTLSCSPISGHRSVSWYQQTPGQGLQFLFEYFSETQRNKGNFPGRFSGRQFSNSRSEMNVSTLELGDSALYLCASSSGSSGNSPLHFGNGTRLTVT.

The chain has TRBV4-2 and TRBJ1-2; D not certain. The V end was cut by 5 bases, the J end by 4 bases, with 20 bases between. The CDR3 contains 16 residues. Germline assignment: CDR1 LGHNA and CDR2 YNFKEQ. CDR3 sequence: CASSGMFKGWTYGYTF. DNA of the CDR3: TGTGCCAGCAGCGGTATGTTCAAAGGTTGGACCTATGGCTACACCTTC.

This clone was detected a few times. This chain links TRBV7-8 with TRBJ2-1; 12 bases are shared with TRBD2. The CDR3 covers 16 residues. With 6 bases clipped from V and 0 bases from J, the junction kept 3 bases outside the gene matches. The V gene's germline CDR1 is SGHVS and CDR2 FQNEAQ. CDR3 sequence: CASRKTSGGSYNEQFF. The CDR3 coding sequence is TGTGCCAGCAGAAAGACTAGCGGGGGCTCCTACAATGAGCAGTTCTTC.

The chain employs TRBV10-2 and TRBJ2-6, with TRBD1 matching 7 bases. This CDR3 has 17 residues. Trimming took 6 bases from V and 0 from J; bases not matched to a gene: 8. The V gene's germline CDR1 is WSHSY and CDR2 SAAADI. CDR3 in DNA: TGCGCCAGCAGGACGGGACAGTACTACTCTGGGGCCAACGTCCTGACTTTC. This encodes CASRTGQYYSGANVLTF.

This sequence joins TRBV13 and TRBJ1-1; tentatively, D is TRBD1 (6 bases). V was trimmed by 1 base and J by 3 bases, leaving 21 bases between them. CDR3 length: 18 amino acids. CDR1 is PRHDT, CDR2 FYEKMQ, per germline (reference sequence). CDR3 sequence reads: CASSLDSWGRGVDTEAFF. As DNA, the CDR3 is TGTGCCAGCAGCTTAGATAGTTGGGGCAGGGGAGTGGACACTGAAGCTTTCTTT.

This chain uses TRBV5-6 with TRBJ1-6; 10 bases are a match to TRBD1. V dropped 4 bases and J dropped 9; count of bases not matched to a gene: 10. The CDR3 spans 16 residues. From germline, CDR1 is SGHDT and CDR2 YYEEEE. The CDR3 DNA follows: TGTGCCAGCAGCCAACGGACAGGGGGAAAGGGTTCACCCCTCCACTTT. Its protein product is CASSQRTGGKGSPLHF.

The gene calls are TRBV2 and TRBJ2-5; D remains ambiguous. CDR1 is SNHLY and CDR2 is FYNNEI in the germline V gene. The CDR3 covers 14 residues. Trimming took 2 bases from V and 5 from J, leaving 12 bases between them. The CDR3 is CASSETTVRETQYF. In nucleotides, the CDR3 is TGTGCCAGCAGTGAAACAACAGTGAGGGAGACCCAGTACTTC.

This clone was observed a handful of times. This chain links TRBV5-1 with TRBJ1-2, with unresolved D. Trimming stripped 0 bases from V and 7 bases from J, with 13 bases between. The CDR3 sequence is 14 residues long. CDR1 and CDR2 (germline): SGHRS, YFSETQ. The CDR3 region is CASSLAEGGGGYTF. The CDR3 DNA follows: TGCGCCAGCAGCTTGGCCGAGGGAGGAGGTGGCTACACCTTC.

This clone rates as large. This rearrangement joins TRBV5-1 to TRBJ1-5; a weak D match, TRBD1 (6 bases). Trimming pared 4 bases from V and 0 bases from J, leaving 11 bases between. The CDR3 consists of 15 residues. CDR1 is SGHRS and CDR2 is YFSETQ in the germline V gene. The CDR3 DNA is TGCGCCAGCAGCGTGGGGACATATAGCAATCAGCCCCAGCATTTT. It encodes CASSVGTYSNQPQHF.

This chain links TRBV12-5 with TRBJ2-7; D not resolved. CDR1 LGHNT and CDR2 FRNRAP come from the germline V gene. CDR3 length: 15 residues. Trimming removed 0 bases at V and 0 bases at J, with 9 bases between. The CDR3 DNA sequence: TGTGCTAGTGGTTTGGTACGAGGCATCTCCTACGAGCAGTACTTC. Translated, it gives CASGLVRGISYEQYF. The full variable domain, its missing parts supplied by reference TRBV12-5 and TRBJ2-7, is DARVTQTPRHKVTEMGQEVTMRCQPILGHNTVFWYRQTMMQGLELLAYFRNRAPLDDSGMPKDRFSAEMPDATLATLKIQPSEPRDSAVYFCASGLVRGISYEQYFGPGTRLTVT.

This clone came up a few times. The chain carries TRBV20-1 and TRBJ2-1; no clear D gene. Germline V gene sequence: CDR1 DFQATT, CDR2 SNEGSKA (reference sequence). Trimming shortened V by 4 bases and J by 9 bases, and 10 bases separated the two germline ends. The CDR3 length is 11 residues. CDR3 DNA sequence: TGCAGTGCTAAGTATCCCATTGAGCAGTTCTTC. Protein: CSAKYPIEQFF.

V and J are TRBV18 and TRBJ1-1; D possibly corresponds to TRBD1 (5 bases). The CDR3 totals 12 residues. V was cut by 6 bases and J by 11 bases, with 16 bases left in between. Per the germline V gene, CDR1 is KGHSH and CDR2 is LQKENI. CDR3 sequence reads: CASSNMGEVAFF. CDR3 DNA sequence: TGTGCCAGCTCCAATATGGGGGAGGTTGCTTTCTTT.